Sequencing of this T cell receptor beta chain was carried out in a study of regulatory T cells in long-lasting Graves disease. V was trimmed by 2 bases and J by 1 base, leaving 9 bases between them. The CDR3 length is 14 residues. Germline V gene sequence: CDR1 SGHRS, CDR2 YFSETQ. TCR beta libraries were built with iRepertoire HTBI primers and Arm-PCR of CDR3 regions. In TCRdb, the multiplex PCR reads were re-called with MiXCR into one record per CDR3 protein. The data show 410,000 or so distinct CDR3 sequences, with 15% seen just once and roughly 17% held by the top ten. Time point in this sample: newly diagnosed GD, antithyroid drugs for less than 3 months. With RNA extracted from PBMCs as input, the TCR library was made. The data were also submitted as part of a second study, on T cells in Graves' hyperthyroidism and ophthalmopathy.

The chain carries TRBV5-1 and TRBJ2-5, with D unresolved. The source material was peripheral blood mononuclear cells (PBMCs), sampled at new diagnosis, from a patient treated with antithyroid drugs. The receptor comes from a woman under 40 with Graves disease. The CDR3 DNA is TGCGCCAGCAGCTTCAAGTGGGTCCAAGAGACCCAGTACTTC. Amino acid sequence: CASSFKWVQETQYF.